This is a list of T cell receptor beta chains from one sample in a study of glioma-infiltrating T cells after dendritic cell vaccination. Measured with immunoSEQ multiplex PCR; TCRdb has only the in-frame clones, and not every one. Of 55,000 to 75,000 clones listed, roughly 80% are singletons. Source: blood, taken after dendritic cell vaccination. The receptors were sampled from a human donor with glioblastoma. CDR3s include the opening cysteine and the closing phenylalanine or tryptophan. The order of the fields is J gene, V gene, D gene, clone size, CDR3 protein, CDR3 DNA. A D gene is named only where the DNA matches it firmly. Only part of the rows carry a size: once, few, many, or a class if the clone is expanded.

TRBJ1-1 TRBV4-1 . once CASSPLRNTEAFF TGCGCCAGCAGCCCCCTCAGGAACACTGAAGCTTTCTTT
TRBJ1-5 TRBV5-6 . . CASSRTANQPQHF TGTGCCAGCAGCCGCACAGCTAATCAGCCCCAGCATTTT
TRBJ1-4 TRBV14 . . CASSHTGSGEKLFF TGTGCCAGCAGCCATACAGGGTCAGGGGAAAAACTGTTTTTT
TRBJ1-2 TRBV6-4 . . CASSPDSYHGYTF TGTGCCAGCAGTCCAGACTCATACCATGGCTACACCTTC
TRBJ1-1 TRBV25-1 . . CASTGAVNTEAFF TGTGCCAGCACAGGGGCGGTGAACACTGAAGCTTTCTTT
TRBJ2-5 TRBV6-1 TRBD1 . CASTVGQQETQYF TGTGCCAGCACCGTGGGACAGCAAGAGACCCAGTACTTC
TRBJ2-3 TRBV7-8 . . CASSTRLSTDTQYF TGTGCCAGCAGCACACGACTGAGCACAGATACGCAGTATTTT
TRBJ1-2 TRBV4-1 TRBD1 . CASSQAGTGGNYGYTF TGCGCCAGCAGCCAAGCCGGGACAGGGGGGAACTATGGCTACACCTTC
TRBJ1-6 TRBV5-6 . . CASSAPGENSPLHF TGTGCCAGCAGCGCTCCCGGGGAGAATTCACCCCTCCACTTT
TRBJ2-7 TRBV5-1 TRBD1 . CASSPPGGQGVSEQYF TGCGCCAGCAGCCCCCCAGGCGGCCAGGGGGTTAGCGAGCAGTACTTC
TRBJ1-6 TRBV19 TRBD1 . CASQNGQGHSPLHF TGTGCCAGTCAGAACGGACAGGGTCATTCACCCCTCCACTTT
TRBJ1-2 TRBV7-9 . . CASSLPTDKAEGYTF TGTGCCAGCAGCCTCCCGACAGACAAGGCTGAGGGCTACACCTTC
TRBJ2-7 TRBV29-1 . . CSVEDPQAPSYEQYF TGCAGCGTTGAAGATCCTCAGGCACCCTCCTACGAGCAGTACTTC
TRBJ2-4 TRBV29-1 TRBD1 once CSVEGQGAGAKNIQYF TGCAGCGTTGAAGGACAGGGGGCTGGAGCCAAAAACATTCAGTACTTC
TRBJ1-3 TRBV19 . many CASRTPGNTIYF TGTGCCAGCAGGACTCCCGGAAACACCATATATTTT
TRBJ2-3 TRBV6-6 . few CASSPGGFDTQYF TGTGCCAGCAGCCCCGGAGGGTTCGATACGCAGTATTTT
TRBJ2-1 TRBV5-1 . few CASSLSPQTRYNEQFF TGCGCCAGCAGCTTATCCCCCCAGACTCGTTACAATGAGCAGTTCTTC
TRBJ2-5 TRBV5-5 . . CASSLGQSQETQYF TGTGCCAGCAGCTTGGGACAGTCCCAAGAGACCCAGTACTTC
TRBJ1-2 TRBV29-1 . . CSVEDVRDGGNYGYTF TGCAGCGTTGAAGATGTCCGGGACGGGGGGAACTATGGCTACACCTTC
TRBJ2-2 TRBV11-3 . . CASSPGGRGTGELFF TGTGCCAGCAGCCCAGGGGGGCGGGGTACCGGGGAGCTGTTTTTT
TRBJ1-6 TRBV11-2 . . CASSPWTGVNSPLHF TGTGCCAGCAGCCCCTGGACTGGTGTTAATTCACCCCTCCACTTT
TRBJ2-1 TRBV30 . once CASKSDEQFF TGTGCCTCGAAGTCGGATGAGCAGTTCTTC
TRBJ2-7 TRBV9 TRBD1 . CASSVARDSEAYEQYF TGTGCCAGCAGCGTAGCTCGGGACAGTGAAGCCTACGAGCAGTACTTC
TRBJ2-5 TRBV4-2 . . CASSQGYRVETQYF TGTGCCAGCAGCCAAGGGTACCGCGTAGAGACCCAGTACTTC
TRBJ2-3 TRBV5-6 TRBD2 . CASSAETSGGDTQYF TGTGCCAGCAGCGCCGAGACTAGCGGGGGAGATACGCAGTATTTT
TRBJ2-7 TRBV14 . . CASSLQSGSEQYF TGTGCCAGCAGCCTGCAGTCGGGGAGCGAGCAGTACTTC
TRBJ2-5 TRBV7-8 . . CASSPEGGAGLEETQYF TGTGCCAGCAGCCCAGAGGGGGGGGCCGGGTTGGAAGAGACCCAGTACTTC
TRBJ2-5 TRBV7-2 . . CASSFSETQYF TGTGCCAGCAGCTTTAGCGAGACCCAGTACTTC
TRBJ2-7 TRBV5-4 TRBD1 . CASSSDRSTYEQYF TGTGCCAGCAGCTCGGACAGGTCGACCTACGAGCAGTACTTC
TRBJ1-6 TRBV27 TRBD1 . CASSLFQGTGDSSPLHF TGTGCCAGCAGTTTGTTTCAAGGGACAGGGGATAGTTCACCCCTCCACTTT
TRBJ2-7 TRBV9 TRBD1 few CASSANRDSVSYEQYF TGTGCCAGCAGTGCAAACCGGGACAGTGTCTCCTACGAGCAGTACTTC